This is a list of T cell receptor beta chains from one sample in a study of blood T cell repertoires in COVID-19. Measured with immunoSEQ multiplex PCR; TCRdb has only the in-frame clones, and not every one. The sample lists approximately 430,000 clones; 80% to 90% were seen once. Sequenced material: peripheral blood. Every receptor here comes from a woman aged 30 to 39 with active or convalescent COVID-19. Each CDR3 is given with its conserved first and last residue. Each record gives: D gene, V gene, J gene, clone size, CDR3 protein, CDR3 DNA. The D gene is left open where the match is weak. Clone size is stated in some rows and not others, as once, few, many or a class when expanded.

d_gene: NA; v_gene: TRBV6-5; j_gene: TRBJ1-4; abundance: few; CDR3aa: CASRTATNEKLFF; CDR3nt: TGTGCCAGCCGGACTGCAACTAATGAAAAACTGTTTTTT
d_gene: NA; v_gene: TRBV2; j_gene: TRBJ2-1; abundance: many; CDR3aa: CASELDSDNEQFF; CDR3nt: TGTGCTTCAGAACTAGATTCGGACAATGAGCAGTTCTTC
d_gene: NA; v_gene: TRBV7-2; j_gene: TRBJ1-1; abundance: NA; CDR3aa: CASSLVRTRTEAFF; CDR3nt: TGTGCCAGCAGCTTAGTGCGGACACGGACTGAAGCTTTCTTT
d_gene: NA; v_gene: TRBV7-8; j_gene: TRBJ2-7; abundance: NA; CDR3aa: CASSLEQVKSYEQYF; CDR3nt: TGTGCCAGCAGCTTAGAACAGGTCAAGTCATACGAGCAGTACTTC
d_gene: TRBD2; v_gene: TRBV3-1/TRBV3-2; j_gene: TRBJ2-7; abundance: NA; CDR3aa: CASSPGLGSSYEQYF; CDR3nt: TGTGCCAGCAGCCCGGGACTAGGTAGCTCCTACGAGCAGTACTTC
d_gene: NA; v_gene: TRBV12-3/TRBV12-4; j_gene: TRBJ2-2; abundance: NA; CDR3aa: CASNINTGELFF; CDR3nt: TGTGCCAGCAACATTAACACCGGGGAGCTGTTTTTT
d_gene: NA; v_gene: TRBV4-1; j_gene: TRBJ1-5; abundance: NA; CDR3aa: CASSQESLGFGQPQHF; CDR3nt: TGCGCCAGCAGCCAAGAATCCCTCGGTTTCGGTCAGCCCCAGCATTTT
d_gene: NA; v_gene: TRBV6-2/TRBV6-3; j_gene: TRBJ1-2; abundance: once; CDR3aa: CASSSHSEFLDGYTF; CDR3nt: TGTGCCAGCAGTTCGCACTCCGAGTTCCTGGATGGCTACACCTTC
d_gene: NA; v_gene: TRBV5-1; j_gene: TRBJ1-1; abundance: NA; CDR3aa: CASSLAGATTEAFF; CDR3nt: TGCGCCAGCAGCTTGGCAGGGGCGACCACTGAAGCTTTCTTT
d_gene: NA; v_gene: TRBV19; j_gene: TRBJ1-4; abundance: NA; CDR3aa: CASSIAVPGEKLFF; CDR3nt: TGTGCCAGTAGTATAGCGGTTCCGGGAGAAAAACTGTTTTTT
d_gene: NA; v_gene: TRBV2; j_gene: TRBJ1-2; abundance: NA; CDR3aa: CASTGQAYGYTF; CDR3nt: TGTGCCAGCACTGGGCAGGCCTATGGCTACACCTTC
d_gene: NA; v_gene: TRBV28; j_gene: TRBJ1-5; abundance: NA; CDR3aa: CASSPPSQPQHF; CDR3nt: TGTGCCAGCAGTCCGCCCAGTCAGCCCCAGCATTTT
d_gene: NA; v_gene: TRBV5-1; j_gene: TRBJ1-2; abundance: NA; CDR3aa: CASSLSSGAGYGYTF; CDR3nt: TGCGCCAGCAGTCTCTCCTCAGGGGCCGGGTATGGCTACACCTTC
d_gene: NA; v_gene: TRBV5-1; j_gene: TRBJ2-2; abundance: NA; CDR3aa: CASSWSQGPGELFF; CDR3nt: TGCGCCAGCAGCTGGTCGCAGGGGCCCGGGGAGCTGTTTTTT
d_gene: NA; v_gene: TRBV4-1; j_gene: TRBJ1-1; abundance: NA; CDR3aa: CASSQVRARGMNTEAFF; CDR3nt: TGCGCCAGCAGCCAAGTGAGGGCCAGGGGAATGAACACTGAAGCTTTCTTT
d_gene: TRBD1; v_gene: TRBV5-8; j_gene: TRBJ1-2; abundance: NA; CDR3aa: CASSPGGDSLYGYTF; CDR3nt: TGTGCCAGCAGCCCCGGAGGGGACAGTCTCTATGGCTACACCTTC
d_gene: NA; v_gene: TRBV5-1; j_gene: TRBJ1-6; abundance: NA; CDR3aa: CASSALVPGQFNSPLHF; CDR3nt: TGCGCCAGCAGCGCTCTGGTACCTGGACAGTTTAATTCACCCCTCCACTTT
d_gene: TRBD2; v_gene: TRBV5-1; j_gene: TRBJ2-1; abundance: NA; CDR3aa: CASSFATSGDHNEQFF; CDR3nt: TGCGCCAGCAGCTTTGCGACTAGCGGGGACCACAATGAGCAGTTCTTC
d_gene: NA; v_gene: TRBV6-6; j_gene: TRBJ1-4; abundance: NA; CDR3aa: CASSFPANEKLFF; CDR3nt: TGTGCCAGCAGTTTTCCAGCTAATGAAAAACTGTTTTTT
d_gene: NA; v_gene: TRBV6-6; j_gene: TRBJ2-7; abundance: NA; CDR3aa: CASSYDSGAEQYF; CDR3nt: TGTGCCAGCAGTTATGACTCCGGCGCCGAGCAGTACTTC
d_gene: NA; v_gene: TRBV15; j_gene: TRBJ1-5; abundance: NA; CDR3aa: CATSRDGRPQPQHF; CDR3nt: TGTGCCACCAGCAGAGATGGGAGGCCCCAGCCCCAGCATTTT
d_gene: NA; v_gene: TRBV6-1; j_gene: TRBJ1-2; abundance: few; CDR3aa: CASSERETYGYTF; CDR3nt: TGTGCCAGCAGTGAACGGGAGACCTATGGCTACACCTTC
d_gene: NA; v_gene: TRBV6-5; j_gene: TRBJ1-5; abundance: NA; CDR3aa: CASSLTGNQPQHF; CDR3nt: TGTGCCAGCAGCCTAACGGGGAATCAGCCCCAGCATTTT
d_gene: NA; v_gene: TRBV27; j_gene: TRBJ2-3; abundance: NA; CDR3aa: CASSFNLTQASHDTQYF; CDR3nt: TGTGCCAGCAGTTTCAACTTAACCCAAGCTTCTCACGATACGCAGTATTTT
d_gene: NA; v_gene: TRBV19; j_gene: TRBJ1-1; abundance: NA; CDR3aa: CASSGNTGEAFF; CDR3nt: TGTGCCAGTAGTGGCAATACAGGAGAAGCTTTCTTT
d_gene: TRBD2; v_gene: TRBV11-2; j_gene: TRBJ2-7; abundance: NA; CDR3aa: CATGGALTGGEQYF; CDR3nt: TGTGCCACCGGAGGTGCGCTCACGGGGGGGGAGCAGTACTTC
d_gene: TRBD2; v_gene: TRBV5-4; j_gene: TRBJ2-5; abundance: NA; CDR3aa: CASSSTSGQETQYF; CDR3nt: TGTGCCAGCAGCTCAACTAGCGGGCAAGAGACCCAGTACTTC
d_gene: TRBD2; v_gene: TRBV9; j_gene: TRBJ2-3; abundance: NA; CDR3aa: CASSAYSGGAQDTQYF; CDR3nt: TGTGCCAGCAGCGCTTATAGCGGGGGGGCCCAAGATACGCAGTATTTT
d_gene: NA; v_gene: TRBV5-1; j_gene: TRBJ1-4; abundance: NA; CDR3aa: CASSQGGVTNEKLFF; CDR3nt: TGCGCCAGCAGCCAGGGAGGGGTGACTAATGAAAAACTGTTTTTT
d_gene: NA; v_gene: TRBV19; j_gene: TRBJ1-5; abundance: NA; CDR3aa: CASSTNRGNQPQHF; CDR3nt: TGTGCCAGTAGTACTAACAGGGGCAATCAGCCCCAGCATTTT
d_gene: NA; v_gene: TRBV3-1/TRBV3-2; j_gene: TRBJ2-1; abundance: NA; CDR3aa: CASSKRGGYNEQFF; CDR3nt: TGTGCCAGCAGTAAGAGGGGGGGTTACAATGAGCAGTTCTTC
d_gene: TRBD2; v_gene: TRBV20-1; j_gene: TRBJ2-7; abundance: NA; CDR3aa: CSASPGLASYEQYF; CDR3nt: TGCAGTGCCAGTCCGGGACTAGCCTCCTACGAGCAGTACTTC